This T cell receptor (beta chain) was recorded in a study of early T cells in non-severe SARS-CoV-2 infection. Per the germline V gene, CDR1 is SGHAT and CDR2 is FQNNGV. V was clipped by 10 bases and J by 7 bases; unmatched bases: 11. There are 15 residues in the CDR3. TCRdb recomputed calls from the 5' RACE reads with MiXCR, one row per CDR3 protein. The table lists around 77,000 distinct CDR3 sequences, about 5% of them singletons, with approximately 7% in the top ten. This chain connects TRBV11-2 to TRBJ2-1; 12 bases line up with TRBD2. The source material was whole blood, sampled at baseline. The sequence was collected from an adult who was a healthcare worker with PCR-confirmed SARS-CoV-2 infection or an uninfected control (not recorded which). CDR3 residues: CANAVLAGGRNEQFF. In DNA form, the CDR3 reads TGTGCCAACGCCGTCCTAGCGGGAGGGAGAAATGAGCAGTTCTTC.